The 32 T cell receptor beta chains given below trace back to one sample, sequenced in a study of blood T cell repertoires in COVID-19. Repertoires were generated with immunoSEQ multiplex PCR, while TCRdb's copy carries only in-frame clones and drops some. The profile covers roughly 97,000 clones, with around 87% appearing a single time and 20% taken by the ten largest. Input material: peripheral blood. The receptor source for this set is a human donor in a cohort sampled during active COVID-19.

Comments on this clone: The same CDR3 arises from other DNA sequences in this sample as well. The rearrangement uses TRBV19 and TRBJ1-6, with D unclear. Trimming cost V 3 bases and J 6 bases, with 3 bases left between them. Germline CDR1 and CDR2: LNHDA and SQIVND (reference sequence). The CDR3 has 12 amino acids. In nucleotides, the CDR3 is TGTGCCAGTAGTATCGGTAATTCACCCCTCCACTTT. Its translation: CASSIGNSPLHF. Based on the CDR3 plus reference TRBV19 and TRBJ1-6, the full variable domain is DGGITQSPKYLFRKEGQNVTLSCEQNLNHDAMYWYRQDPGQGLRLIYYSQIVNDFQKGDIAEGYSVSREKKESFPLTVTSAQKNPTAFYLCASSIGNSPLHFGNGTRLTVT.

This rearrangement joins TRBV16 to TRBJ2-5, with 7 bases aligning to TRBD1. Germline V gene lookup returns CDR1 KGHSY and CDR2 FQNENV. V lost 2 bases and J lost 4; bases outside the gene matches: 4. This CDR3 has 14 amino acids. CDR3 loop: CASSQGNRGETQYF. The CDR3, as DNA: TGTGCCAGCAGCCAAGGCAACAGGGGAGAGACCCAGTACTTC.

The genes are TRBV6-6 and TRBJ2-3; 8 bases are a match to TRBD1. V trimming: 6 bases; J trimming: 5 bases; junction bases outside the gene matches: 7. This CDR3 has 14 residues. Per germline, CDR1 MNHNY and CDR2 SVGAGI (reference sequence). In nucleotides, the CDR3 is TGTGCCAGCAGCCTTGGACAGGGTCAAGATACGCAGTATTTT. This translates into CASSLGQGQDTQYF.

The chain employs TRBV7-9 and TRBJ2-1; TRBD2 agrees at 10 bases. There are 18 residues in the CDR3. Germline V lookup: CDR1 SEHNR, CDR2 FQNEAQ (reference sequence). Trimming cost V 1 base and J 4 bases; bases outside gene matches: 10. CDR3 bases: TGTGCCAGCAGCTTAGTGGTCTTAGCGGGAGGATCATACAATGAGCAGTTCTTC. It specifies CASSLVVLAGGSYNEQFF.

This clone showed up just a few times. The J gene is TRBJ1-2, the V gene TRBV4-2; 7 positions agree with TRBD1. In germline, CDR1 is LGHNA, CDR2 YNFKEQ. V was pared by 3 bases and J by 6 bases, with 10 bases of the junction left unmatched. The CDR3 has 15 residues. The CDR3 nucleotides read TGTGCCAGCAGCCATATCGGGACAGCAAAGCATGGCTACACCTTC. Translated, it gives CASSHIGTAKHGYTF.

This sequence joins TRBV3-1 (or the pseudogene TRBV3-2) and TRBJ2-5, with D possibly TRBD1 on 5 matching bases. The CDR3 totals 15 residues. V was pared by 3 bases and J by 2 bases, with 13 bases between. CDR1 LGHDT and CDR2 YNNKEL come from the germline V gene (reference sequence). CDR3 bases: TGTGCCAGCAGCCAGGGGCGCGGTCCGCAAGAGACCCAGTACTTC. Its translation is CASSQGRGPQETQYF.

This sequence joins TRBV11-2 and TRBJ2-7; D is unclear. Germline CDR1 is SGHAT and CDR2 is FQNNGV. This CDR3 region has 13 residues. Between the trimmed V and J ends, which lost 2 bases and 3 bases, there was a span of 8 bases. CDR3 in DNA: TGTGCCAGCAGCTTAACCCACTACTACGAGCAGTACTTC. Translated: CASSLTHYYEQYF.

This clone was observed a handful of times. The chain links TRBV15 to TRBJ2-2, with a weak D call TRBD1 (6 bases). Germline CDR1 and CDR2: LNHNV and YYDKDF (reference sequence). The V end lost 1 base, the J end lost 5 bases, and 17 bases lay between the germline ends. The CDR3 runs 17 residues. CDR3 coding DNA: TGTGCCACCAGCAGAGGGCGGTACCAGGGGCGGACCGGGGAGCTGTTTTTT. Its translation: CATSRGRYQGRTGELFF.

The V gene is TRBV7-9, the J gene TRBJ1-4; 8 nucleotides agree with TRBD1. J lost 5 bases, V lost 5 bases, and 4 bases had no gene match. The germline V gene encodes CDR1 SEHNR and CDR2 FQNEAQ (reference sequence). The length of the CDR3 is 14 residues. The CDR3 region is CASSPDRENEKLFF. CDR3 coding DNA: TGTGCCAGCAGCCCGGACAGGGAAAATGAAAAACTGTTTTTT.

The CDR3 reads CASSRGAGLHTGELFF. The CDR3 DNA is TGTGCCAGCTCACGCGGCGCGGGACTCCACACCGGGGAGCTGTTTTTT. The V and J genes are TRBV18 and TRBJ2-2, with a weak D call TRBD2 (6 bases). The CDR3 is made up of 16 amino acids. Trimming shortened V by 4 bases and J by 3 bases, and 15 bases separated the two germline ends. Germline lookup yields CDR1 KGHSH and CDR2 LQKENI.

This chain links TRBV5-1 with TRBJ1-1; the D gene is possibly TRBD1 (5 bases). The CDR3 sequence is 15 residues long. The germline V gene encodes CDR1 SGHRS and CDR2 YFSETQ. Between the trimmed V and J ends, which lost 4 bases and 4 bases, there was a span of 17 bases. CDR3 sequence reads: CASSRTGRRSTEAFF. CDR3 sequence (DNA): TGCGCCAGCAGCCGAACAGGCCGCAGGAGCACTGAAGCTTTCTTT.

This clone came up once. This sequence joins TRBV29-1 and TRBJ2-7, with TRBD1 matching over 9 bases. Trimming at V came to 3 bases and at J to 3 bases, leaving 6 bases not matched to a gene. The CDR3 covers 14 residues. Germline V CDR1 and CDR2: SQVTM, ANQGSEA. The DNA for the CDR3 is TGCAGCGTTGATTCGGGACAGGGAGGCTACGAGCAGTACTTC. It specifies CSVDSGQGGYEQYF.

This chain links TRBV7-9 with TRBJ2-1; 8 bases align to TRBD1. Per the germline V gene, CDR1 is SEHNR and CDR2 is FQNEAQ (reference sequence). The J segment lost 8 bases and the V segment lost 6 bases, leaving 6 bases of the junction unmatched. The CDR3 contains 13 residues. The CDR3 DNA sequence: TGTGCCAGCAGGCAGGGGGCTGCGTATGAGCAGTTCTTC. Amino acid sequence: CASRQGAAYEQFF.

This chain joins TRBV5-4 and TRBJ2-2; possible D gene TRBD2, 5 bases. Germline V CDR1 and CDR2: SGHNT, YYREEE (reference sequence). This CDR3 region has 13 residues. The CDR3 nucleotides read TGTGCGAGCGGAGGAGCCAACACCGGGGAGCTGTTTTTT. Translated: CASGGANTGELFF.

The chain employs TRBV28 and TRBJ2-1, with D possibly TRBD2 on 6 matching bases. CDR1 and CDR2 (germline): MDHEN, SYDVKM. Trimming pared 8 bases from V and 4 bases from J, leaving 9 bases between. The CDR3 runs 12 residues. The CDR3 loop is CASWEAYNEQFF. The CDR3 nucleotides read TGTGCCAGCTGGGAGGCGTACAATGAGCAGTTCTTC.

In its sample, this clone was seen once. V usage is TRBV28 and J usage is TRBJ1-2, with 9 bases identical to TRBD1. The CDR3 sequence is 17 residues long. The germline V gene encodes CDR1 MDHEN and CDR2 SYDVKM. V lost 6 bases and J lost 4; bases outside the gene matches: 15. The CDR3 coding sequence is TGTGCCAGCAGAACCCCAACTGGGACAGGGAGCATCTATGGCTACACCTTC. It yields the protein CASRTPTGTGSIYGYTF.

The V call is TRBV7-3, the J call TRBJ2-1; D is unresolved. V lost 1 base, J lost 6 bases, and 7 bases lay in between. The CDR3 extends over 13 amino acids. CDR1 and CDR2 from the germline V gene are SGHTA and FQGTGA. CDR3 sequence reads: CASSLSLTNEQFF. In DNA form, the CDR3 reads TGTGCCAGCAGCTTAAGTCTAACCAATGAGCAGTTCTTC.

CDR3 in DNA: TGTGCCAGCATCGTGGGGGGGAAGAACACTGAAGCTTTCTTT. Protein product: CASIVGGKNTEAFF. The chain has TRBV28 and TRBJ1-1; D is possibly TRBD1 (5 bases). CDR1 is MDHEN, CDR2 SYDVKM, per germline. The CDR3 extends over 14 amino acids. Trimming cost V 7 bases and J 1 base, with 13 bases left between them.

This rearrangement joins TRBV10-2 to TRBJ2-1, with 9 bases lining up with TRBD2. This CDR3 is built from 12 residues. V trimming: 6 bases; J trimming: 8 bases; junction bases outside the gene matches: 2. In germline, CDR1 is WSHSY, CDR2 SAAADI. The CDR3 coding sequence is TGCGCCAGCAGGCTAGCGGGATATGAGCAGTTCTTC. This gives the protein CASRLAGYEQFF.

The V call is TRBV28, the J call TRBJ2-5; 7 bases fit TRBD1. Trimming cost V 5 bases and J 7 bases; bases outside gene matches: 4. This CDR3 is 12 amino acids long. Germline V lookup: CDR1 MDHEN, CDR2 SYDVKM. The CDR3 bases are TGTGCCAGCAGTACAAACAGGGGGACCCAGTACTTC. Its protein is CASSTNRGTQYF.

This rearrangement joins TRBV15 to TRBJ1-5; no definite D call. Trimming took off 0 bases at V and 3 bases at J, with 6 bases between the two ends. This CDR3 contains 14 residues. CDR1 LNHNV and CDR2 YYDKDF come from the germline V gene (reference sequence). Written as DNA, the CDR3 is TGTGCCACCAGCAGAGAAGAACTCAATCAGCCCCAGCATTTT. This translates into CATSREELNQPQHF.

The count of this clone is one. The rearrangement joins TRBV29-1 to TRBJ2-7, with D possibly matching TRBD1 (5 bases). This CDR3 region has 13 residues. Germline V gene lookup returns CDR1 SQVTM and CDR2 ANQGSEA. V gave up 2 bases and J gave up 0 bases, with 8 bases separating them. CDR3 in amino acids: CSVEQGFSYEQYF. The CDR3 nucleotides are TGCAGCGTTGAACAGGGTTTCTCCTACGAGCAGTACTTC.

The rearrangement uses TRBV7-2 and TRBJ2-7, with 12 bases aligning to TRBD2. V lost 4 bases, J lost 0 bases, and 4 bases stayed unmatched. The CDR3 is 16 amino acids. The V gene's germline CDR1 is SGHTA and CDR2 FQGNSA. CDR3 coding DNA: TGTGCCAGCAGCTCCCTGACTAGCGGGAGCTCCTACGAGCAGTACTTC. Translating it yields CASSSLTSGSSYEQYF.

The rearrangement joins TRBV3-1 (or the pseudogene TRBV3-2) to TRBJ2-7; tentative D call: TRBD2 (6 bases). The CDR3 runs 15 residues. Trimming left V 4 bases short and J 2 bases short, with 15 bases between. Germline-derived CDR1 and CDR2 are LGHDT and YNNKEL (reference sequence). CDR3 bases: TGTGCCAGCAGCCCCATGGGGACTTCAACCTACGAGCAGTACTTC. This gives the protein CASSPMGTSTYEQYF.

CDR3 sequence: CASSLGVTEAFF. Written as DNA, the CDR3 is TGTGCCAGCAGCTTAGGCGTTACTGAAGCTTTCTTT. The chain links TRBV7-8 to TRBJ1-1; D is unclear. Trimming removed 1 base from V and 5 bases from J, with 5 bases in between. CDR3 size: 12 residues. Germline-derived CDR1 and CDR2 are SGHVS and FQNEAQ.

V gene TRBV7-2 combines with J gene TRBJ1-4, with a possible D match to TRBD1 (5 bases). This CDR3 region has 14 residues. Trimming shortened V by 2 bases and J by 7 bases, and 11 bases separated the two germline ends. Germline-derived CDR1 and CDR2 are SGHTA and FQGNSA. The CDR3 reads CASSLMFQGEKLFF. CDR3 nucleotides: TGTGCCAGCAGCTTAATGTTCCAGGGTGAAAAACTGTTTTTT.

The chain has TRBV15 and TRBJ2-1, with TRBD2 matching 9 bases. V gave up 0 bases and J gave up 4 bases; unmatched junction bases: 4. The CDR3 totals 16 residues. Germline CDR1 LNHNV, CDR2 YYDKDF (reference sequence). The CDR3 here is CATSRDPAGGYNEQFF. DNA for the CDR3: TGTGCCACCAGCAGAGATCCAGCGGGAGGTTACAATGAGCAGTTCTTC.

CDR3 bases: TGCGCCAGCAGCTTGGCGCTAGCGGGAGGGATAGATACGCAGTATTTT. It specifies CASSLALAGGIDTQYF. The chain couples TRBV5-1 to TRBJ2-3, with 12 bases that match TRBD2. The CDR3 is 16 amino acids. Germline V CDR1 and CDR2: SGHRS, YFSETQ. With 0 bases clipped from V and 5 bases from J, the junction kept 4 bases outside the gene matches. Based on the CDR3 plus reference TRBV5-1 and TRBJ2-3, the full variable domain is KAGVTQTPRYLIKTRGQQVTLSCSPISGHRSVSWYQQTPGQGLQFLFEYFSETQRNKGNFPGRFSGRQFSNSRSEMNVSTLELGDSALYLCASSLALAGGIDTQYFGPGTRLTVL.

This clone was seen only once. This chain links TRBV9 with TRBJ1-1, with D perhaps TRBD1 (5 bases). The CDR3 is made up of 17 amino acids. Germline V gene data show CDR1 as SGDLS and CDR2 as YYNGEE. V lost 4 bases and J lost 2, with 21 bases in between. The CDR3 DNA reads TGTGCCAGCAGCCCGGGGAGGGGAGGCTTTTCCAACACTGAAGCTTTCTTT. Its translation is CASSPGRGGFSNTEAFF.

The chain employs TRBV3-1 (or the pseudogene TRBV3-2) and TRBJ2-7, with D tentatively TRBD2 (6 bases). Germline V gives CDR1 LGHDT, CDR2 YNNKEL (reference sequence). The CDR3 has 15 amino acids. With 1 base removed from V and 2 bases from J, the gap between germline ends came to 12 bases. CDR3 in amino acids: CASSQGGDGAYEQYF. The CDR3 bases are TGTGCCAGCAGCCAAGGCGGGGATGGGGCCTACGAGCAGTACTTC.

This clone was seen only once. The chain links TRBV7-3 to TRBJ2-2; 8 bases agree with TRBD2. The CDR3 is made up of 15 amino acids. Germline V gives CDR1 SGHTA, CDR2 FQGTGA. V shed 4 bases and J 6 bases; nucleotides not matched to a gene: 7. The CDR3 reads CASSSPSGGAGELFF. The CDR3 DNA reads as TGTGCCAGCAGCTCCCCCTCGGGGGGGGCCGGGGAGCTGTTTTTT.

V is TRBV12-3 or TRBV12-4 and J is TRBJ1-1; D may be TRBD1 (6 bases). This CDR3 is built from 11 residues. V lost 6 bases and J lost 7, with 9 bases in between. The DNA of the CDR3 is TGTGCCAGCAGGGAGGACAGTGAAGCTTTCTTT. Amino acid sequence: CASREDSEAFF.